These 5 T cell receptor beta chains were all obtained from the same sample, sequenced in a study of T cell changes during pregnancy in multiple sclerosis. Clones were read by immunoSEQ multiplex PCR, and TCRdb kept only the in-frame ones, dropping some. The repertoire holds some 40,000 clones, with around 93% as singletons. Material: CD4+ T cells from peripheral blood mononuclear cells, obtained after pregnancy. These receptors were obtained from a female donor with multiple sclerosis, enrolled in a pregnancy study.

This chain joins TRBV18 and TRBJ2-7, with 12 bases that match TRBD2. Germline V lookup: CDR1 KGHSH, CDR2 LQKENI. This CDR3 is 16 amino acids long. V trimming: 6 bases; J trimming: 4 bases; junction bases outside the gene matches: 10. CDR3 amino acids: CASSARTSGDGYEQYF. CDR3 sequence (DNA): TGTGCCAGCTCCGCGAGGACTAGCGGGGACGGGTACGAGCAGTACTTC.

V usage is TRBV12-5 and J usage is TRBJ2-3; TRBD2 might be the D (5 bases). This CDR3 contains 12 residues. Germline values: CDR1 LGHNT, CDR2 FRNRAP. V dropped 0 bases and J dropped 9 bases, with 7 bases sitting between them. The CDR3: CASGLVRETQYF. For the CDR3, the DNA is TGTGCTAGTGGTTTGGTAAGGGAGACGCAGTATTTT.

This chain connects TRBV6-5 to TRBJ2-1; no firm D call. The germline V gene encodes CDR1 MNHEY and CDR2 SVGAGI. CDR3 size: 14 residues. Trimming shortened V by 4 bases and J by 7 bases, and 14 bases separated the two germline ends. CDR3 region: CASSSTRYRNEQFF. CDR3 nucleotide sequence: TGTGCCAGCAGTTCGACCAGGTATCGAAATGAGCAGTTCTTC.

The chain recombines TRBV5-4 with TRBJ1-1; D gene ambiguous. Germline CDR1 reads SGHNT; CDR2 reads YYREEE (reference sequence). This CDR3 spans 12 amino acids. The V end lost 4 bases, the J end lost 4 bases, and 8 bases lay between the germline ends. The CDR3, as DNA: TGTGCCAGCAGCCTGCCCGGCACTGAAGCTTTCTTT. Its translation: CASSLPGTEAFF.

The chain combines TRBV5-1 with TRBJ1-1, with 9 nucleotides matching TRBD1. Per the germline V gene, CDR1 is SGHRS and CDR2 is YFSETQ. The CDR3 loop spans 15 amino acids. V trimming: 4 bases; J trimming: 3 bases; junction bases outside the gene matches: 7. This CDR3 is CASSQIQGAYTEAFF. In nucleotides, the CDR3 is TGCGCCAGCAGCCAGATACAGGGGGCCTACACTGAAGCTTTCTTT.